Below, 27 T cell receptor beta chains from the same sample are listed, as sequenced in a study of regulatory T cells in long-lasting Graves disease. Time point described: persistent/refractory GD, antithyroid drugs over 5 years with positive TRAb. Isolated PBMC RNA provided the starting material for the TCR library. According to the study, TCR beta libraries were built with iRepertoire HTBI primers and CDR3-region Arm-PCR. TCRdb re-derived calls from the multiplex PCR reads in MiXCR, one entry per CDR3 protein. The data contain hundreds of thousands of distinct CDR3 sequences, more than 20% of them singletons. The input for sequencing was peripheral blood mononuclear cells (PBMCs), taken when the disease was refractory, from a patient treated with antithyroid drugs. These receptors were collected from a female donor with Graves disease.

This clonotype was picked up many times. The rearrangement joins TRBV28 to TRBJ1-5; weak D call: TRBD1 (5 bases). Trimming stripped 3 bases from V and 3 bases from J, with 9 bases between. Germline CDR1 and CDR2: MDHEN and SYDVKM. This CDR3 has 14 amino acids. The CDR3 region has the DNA TGTGCCAGCAGTTTGGGGCGGCTCAATCAGCCCCAGCATTTT. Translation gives CASSLGRLNQPQHF.

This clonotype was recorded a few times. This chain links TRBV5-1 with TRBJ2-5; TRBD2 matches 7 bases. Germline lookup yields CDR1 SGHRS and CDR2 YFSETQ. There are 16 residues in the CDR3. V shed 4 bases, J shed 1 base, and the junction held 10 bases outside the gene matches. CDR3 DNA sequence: TGCGCCAGCAGCCTGAGGGCAGCGGGAACCCAAGAGACCCAGTACTTC. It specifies CASSLRAAGTQETQYF.

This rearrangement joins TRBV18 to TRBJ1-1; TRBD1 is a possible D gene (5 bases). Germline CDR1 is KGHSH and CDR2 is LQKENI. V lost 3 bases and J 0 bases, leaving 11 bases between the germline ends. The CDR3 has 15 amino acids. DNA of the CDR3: TGTGCCAGCTCACCCAGGGTAAGCATGAACACTGAAGCTTTCTTT. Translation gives CASSPRVSMNTEAFF.

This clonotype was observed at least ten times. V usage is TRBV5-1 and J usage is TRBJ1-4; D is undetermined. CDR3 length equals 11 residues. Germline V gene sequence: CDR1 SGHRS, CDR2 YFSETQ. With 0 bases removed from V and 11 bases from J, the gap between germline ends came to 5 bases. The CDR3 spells CASSLGGKLFF. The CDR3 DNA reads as TGCGCCAGCAGCTTGGGCGGGAAACTGTTTTTT.

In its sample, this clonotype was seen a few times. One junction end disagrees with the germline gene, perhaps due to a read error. The CDR3 nucleotides read TGTGCTAGCAGCCGGGACCCTCATAACACCGGGGAGCTGTTTTTT. It translates to CASSRDPHNTGELFF. The chain carries TRBV7-7 and TRBJ2-2, with D perhaps matching TRBD1 or TRBD2 (5 bases each). The CDR3 is 15 residues long. CDR1 and CDR2 (germline): SSHAT, FNYEAQ (reference sequence).

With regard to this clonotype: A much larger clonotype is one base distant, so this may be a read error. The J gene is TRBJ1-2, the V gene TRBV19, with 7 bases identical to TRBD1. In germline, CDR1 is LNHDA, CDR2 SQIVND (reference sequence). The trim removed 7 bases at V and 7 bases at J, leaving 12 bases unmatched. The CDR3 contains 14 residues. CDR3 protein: CASNLNRGFCGYTF. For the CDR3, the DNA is TGTGCCAGTAATCTAAACAGGGGTTTCTGTGGCTACACCTTC.

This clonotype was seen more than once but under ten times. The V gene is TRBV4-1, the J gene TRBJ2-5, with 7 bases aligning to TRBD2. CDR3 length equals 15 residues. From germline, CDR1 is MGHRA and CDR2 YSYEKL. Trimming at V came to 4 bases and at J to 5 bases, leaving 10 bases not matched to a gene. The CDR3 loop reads CASSLSWGGVETQYF. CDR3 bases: TGCGCCAGCAGCCTTTCCTGGGGGGGAGTGGAGACCCAGTACTTC.

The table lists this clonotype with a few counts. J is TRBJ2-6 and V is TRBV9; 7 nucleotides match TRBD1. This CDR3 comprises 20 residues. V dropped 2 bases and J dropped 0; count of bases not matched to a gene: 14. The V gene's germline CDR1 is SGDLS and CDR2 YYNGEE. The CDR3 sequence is CASSVTPHRGAGSGANVLTF. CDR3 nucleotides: TGTGCCAGCAGCGTTACGCCCCACAGGGGCGCAGGCTCTGGGGCCAACGTCCTGACTTTC.

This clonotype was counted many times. The CDR3 protein is CATLPRTGGYEQYF. CDR3 DNA: TGTGCCACCCTTCCCCGGACAGGGGGATACGAGCAGTACTTC. The chain couples TRBV2 to TRBJ2-7; 10 bases match TRBD1. This CDR3 contains 14 residues. The V and J ends lost 10 bases and 4 bases, in that order; junction bases with no gene match: 10. The germline CDR1 and CDR2 sequences are SNHLY and FYNNEI.

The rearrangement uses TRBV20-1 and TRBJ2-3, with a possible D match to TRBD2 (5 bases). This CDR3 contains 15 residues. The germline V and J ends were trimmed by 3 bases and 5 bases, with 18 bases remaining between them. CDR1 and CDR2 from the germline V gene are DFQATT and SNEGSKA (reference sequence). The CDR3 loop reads CSARRTESGRDTQYF. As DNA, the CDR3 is TGCAGTGCTAGGAGAACAGAATCGGGAAGAGATACGCAGTATTTT.

The CDR3 spells CATSDPDRAEETQYF. The CDR3 nucleotides are TGTGCCACCAGTGACCCCGACAGGGCCGAAGAGACCCAGTACTTC. The chain joins TRBV24-1 to TRBJ2-5; TRBD1 aligns across 7 bases. This CDR3 comprises 15 residues. J was trimmed by 3 bases and V by 4 bases; bases with no gene match: 7. Germline V lookup: CDR1 KGHDR, CDR2 SFDVKD.

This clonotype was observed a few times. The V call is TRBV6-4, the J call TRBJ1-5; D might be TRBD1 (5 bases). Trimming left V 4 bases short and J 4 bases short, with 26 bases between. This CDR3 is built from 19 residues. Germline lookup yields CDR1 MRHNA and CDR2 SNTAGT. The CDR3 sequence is CASSVSRVRAGLGNQPQHF. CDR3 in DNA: TGTGCCAGCAGTGTGTCGAGGGTAAGGGCAGGGTTGGGAAATCAGCCCCAGCATTTT.

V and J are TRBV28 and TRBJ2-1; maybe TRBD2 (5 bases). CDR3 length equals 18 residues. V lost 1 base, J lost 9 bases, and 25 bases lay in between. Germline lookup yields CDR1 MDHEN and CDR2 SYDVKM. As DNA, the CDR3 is TGTGCCAGCAGTTTATTCCCTCTTAAGAGGGATAAAACAGCTGAGCAGTTCTTC. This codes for CASSLFPLKRDKTAEQFF.

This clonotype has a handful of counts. CDR3 region: CASTGPRDTLSNQPQHF. For the CDR3, the DNA is TGTGCCAGCACCGGACCCCGGGACACCCTTAGCAATCAGCCCCAGCATTTT. The chain combines TRBV28 with TRBJ1-5; weak D call: TRBD1 (6 bases). The CDR3 has 17 amino acids. The V gene lost 7 bases and the J gene lost 0 bases, with 19 bases spanning the gap. The germline CDR1 and CDR2 sequences are MDHEN and SYDVKM.

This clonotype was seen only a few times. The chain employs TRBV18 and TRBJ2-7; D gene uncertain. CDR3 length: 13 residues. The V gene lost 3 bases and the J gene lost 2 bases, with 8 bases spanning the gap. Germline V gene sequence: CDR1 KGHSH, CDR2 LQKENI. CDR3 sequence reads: CASSPPPPYEQYF. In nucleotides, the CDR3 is TGTGCCAGCTCACCTCCCCCCCCCTACGAGCAGTACTTC.

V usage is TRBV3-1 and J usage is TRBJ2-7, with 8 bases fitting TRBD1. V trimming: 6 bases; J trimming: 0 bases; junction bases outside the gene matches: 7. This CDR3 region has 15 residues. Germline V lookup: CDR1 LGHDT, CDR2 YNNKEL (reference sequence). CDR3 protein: CASSRQGPSSYEQYF. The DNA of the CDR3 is TGTGCCAGCAGTCGACAGGGGCCGAGCTCCTACGAGCAGTACTTC.

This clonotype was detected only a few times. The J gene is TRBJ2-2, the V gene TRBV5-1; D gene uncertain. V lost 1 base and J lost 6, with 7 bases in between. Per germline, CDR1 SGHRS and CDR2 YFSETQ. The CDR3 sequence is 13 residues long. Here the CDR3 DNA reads TGCGCCAGCAGCTTGAAGGCGGCCGGGGAGCTGTTTTTT. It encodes CASSLKAAGELFF.

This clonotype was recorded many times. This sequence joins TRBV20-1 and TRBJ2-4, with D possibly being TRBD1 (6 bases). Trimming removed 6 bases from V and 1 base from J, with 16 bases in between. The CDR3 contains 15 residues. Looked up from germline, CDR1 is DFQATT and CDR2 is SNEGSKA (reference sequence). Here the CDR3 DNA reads TGCAGTGCCAAAGGCGACAGGAGTGCCAAAAACATTCAGTACTTC. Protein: CSAKGDRSAKNIQYF.

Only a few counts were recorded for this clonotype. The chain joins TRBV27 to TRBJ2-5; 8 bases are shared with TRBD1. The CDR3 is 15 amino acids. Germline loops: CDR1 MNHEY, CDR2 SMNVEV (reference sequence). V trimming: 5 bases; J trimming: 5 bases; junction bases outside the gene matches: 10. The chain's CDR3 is CASSPQTGDWETQYF. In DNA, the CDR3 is TGTGCCAGCAGTCCGCAGACAGGGGACTGGGAGACCCAGTACTTC.

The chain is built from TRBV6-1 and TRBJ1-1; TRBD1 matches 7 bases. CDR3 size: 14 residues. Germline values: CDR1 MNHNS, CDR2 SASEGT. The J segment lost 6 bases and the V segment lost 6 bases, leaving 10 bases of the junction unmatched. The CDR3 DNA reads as TGTGCCAGCAGGATCCGGGACAGCCGCCCTGAAGCTTTCTTT. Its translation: CASRIRDSRPEAFF.

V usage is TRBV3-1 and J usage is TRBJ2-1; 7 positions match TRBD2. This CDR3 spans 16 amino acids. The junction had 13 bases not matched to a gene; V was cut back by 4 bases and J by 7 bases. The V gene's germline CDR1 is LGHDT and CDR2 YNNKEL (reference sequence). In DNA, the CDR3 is TGTGCCAGCAGCCCGCGCTCAGGGACTACACTGAATGAGCAGTTCTTC. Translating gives CASSPRSGTTLNEQFF.

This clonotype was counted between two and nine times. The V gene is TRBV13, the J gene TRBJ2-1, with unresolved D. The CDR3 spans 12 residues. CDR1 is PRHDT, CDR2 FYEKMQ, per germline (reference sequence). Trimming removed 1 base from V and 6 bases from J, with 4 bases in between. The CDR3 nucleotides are TGTGCCAGCAGCTTAGCGGCCAATGAGCAGTTCTTC. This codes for CASSLAANEQFF.

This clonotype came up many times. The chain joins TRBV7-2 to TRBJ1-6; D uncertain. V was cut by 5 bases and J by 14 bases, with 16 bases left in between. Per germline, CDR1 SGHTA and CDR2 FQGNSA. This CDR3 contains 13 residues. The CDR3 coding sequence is TGTGCCAGCAGCCCCCGGGCACTTCAGGCCCTCCACTTT. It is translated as CASSPRALQALHF.

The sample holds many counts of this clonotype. CDR3 protein: CASSEISYEQYF. CDR3 DNA sequence: TGTGCCAGCAGTGAGATCTCCTACGAGCAGTACTTC. J is TRBJ2-7 and V is TRBV2; no definite D call. Trimming cost V 3 bases and J 0 bases, with 3 bases left between them. Per germline, CDR1 SNHLY and CDR2 FYNNEI. The CDR3 length is 12 residues.

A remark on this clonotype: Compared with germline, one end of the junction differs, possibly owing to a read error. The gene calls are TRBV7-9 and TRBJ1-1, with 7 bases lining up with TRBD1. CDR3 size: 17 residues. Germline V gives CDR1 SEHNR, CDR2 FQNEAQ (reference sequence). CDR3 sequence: CASSLDQTGFRVTEVFF. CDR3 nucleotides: TGTGCCAGCAGCTTAGATCAGACAGGGTTCAGGGTCACTGAAGTTTTCTTT.

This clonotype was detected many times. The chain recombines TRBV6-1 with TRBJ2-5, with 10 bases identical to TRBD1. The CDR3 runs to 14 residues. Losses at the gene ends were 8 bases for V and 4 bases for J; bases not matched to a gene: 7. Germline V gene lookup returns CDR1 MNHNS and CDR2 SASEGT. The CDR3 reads CASAMGQGRETQYF. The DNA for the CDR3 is TGTGCCAGCGCGATGGGACAGGGGCGAGAGACCCAGTACTTC.

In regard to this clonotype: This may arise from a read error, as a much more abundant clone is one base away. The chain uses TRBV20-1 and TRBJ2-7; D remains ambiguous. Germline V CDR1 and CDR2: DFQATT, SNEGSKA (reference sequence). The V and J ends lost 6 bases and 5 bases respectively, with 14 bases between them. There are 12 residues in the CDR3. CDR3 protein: CSASSPDHEQYF. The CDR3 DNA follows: TGCAGTGCCTCCTCACCGGACCACGAGCAGTACTTC.